Sequencing of this TCR beta chain was carried out in a study of control samples from healthy donors and cancer patients. Sequenced by immunoSEQ multiplex PCR; TCRdb stores in-frame clones only, minus some. The table includes some 78,000 clones, 70% to 90% detected once. The CDR3 has 14 amino acids. In germline, CDR1 is SGDLS, CDR2 YYNGEE. Deletions cut 0 bases from V and 4 bases from J, with 8 bases between. The source is a woman aged 55 to 70 in good health. This chain joins TRBV9 and TRBJ1-5, with D unclear. Sequencing was done on a sample of blood. The CDR3 loop is CASSVGAVNQPQHF. The DNA of the CDR3 is TGTGCCAGCAGCGTAGGGGCAGTAAATCAGCCCCAGCATTTT.